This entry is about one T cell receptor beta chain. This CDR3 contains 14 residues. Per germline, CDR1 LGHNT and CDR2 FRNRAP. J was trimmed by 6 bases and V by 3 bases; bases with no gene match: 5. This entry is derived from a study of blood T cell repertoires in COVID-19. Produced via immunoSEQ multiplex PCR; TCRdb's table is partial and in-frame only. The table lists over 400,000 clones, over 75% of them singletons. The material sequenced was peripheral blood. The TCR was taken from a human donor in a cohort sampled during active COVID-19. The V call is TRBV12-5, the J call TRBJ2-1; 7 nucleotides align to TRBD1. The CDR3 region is CASGFEGAGNEQFF. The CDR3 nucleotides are TGTGCTAGTGGTTTTGAGGGGGCAGGCAATGAGCAGTTCTTC. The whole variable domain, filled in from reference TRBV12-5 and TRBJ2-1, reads DARVTQTPRHKVTEMGQEVTMRCQPILGHNTVFWYRQTMMQGLELLAYFRNRAPLDDSGMPKDRFSAEMPDATLATLKIQPSEPRDSAVYFCASGFEGAGNEQFFGPGTRLTVL.